This T cell receptor beta chain was identified in a study of blood T cells in healthy people across ages (dated by TCRdb to about 2015). Background on the whole study: In model experiments, template switching captured roughly one uniquely barcoded TCR beta cDNA molecule for every two T cells. To track age-related changes in TCR beta repertoire diversity, the study relied on deep sequencing normalized with unique cDNA molecular identifiers. The donors were divided into four age groups: young (average roughly 17 years), middle-aged (approximately 41), aged (approximately 62) and long-lived (more than 75). Using the same blood draw, the study looked at two additional independent replicas of 1 million unique cDNA reads for two donors, one aged 18 to 30 and the other aged 80 or older.

The library came from 5' RACE. This sample was sequenced with an Illumina HiSeq 2500. A second PCR of roughly 7 to 12 cycles was run with a J-beta primer mix and a sample-barcoded 5' primer. A template-switch 5' adaptor carrying 12 random nucleotides introduced a unique molecular identifier onto each TCR beta cDNA molecule. Each sample yielded at least 2.5 million CDR3-containing paired-end reads. All of the RNA was converted into first-strand cDNA using the Mint cDNA synthesis kit, with a TRBC-specific oligonucleotide serving as the primer. Following uracil-DNA glycosylase treatment, all cDNA underwent a first 18-cycle PCR with the universal primers M1SS and BC2_uni_R. The published analysis was carried out like this. For normalization, 1 million high-quality reads, each with a distinct molecular identifier, were randomly selected from each sample. Reads sharing molecular identifiers were discarded rather than binned into consensus sequences. MiTCR, run with a Q25 quality threshold and the strictest error-elimination algorithm, handled CDR3 identification, clonotype clustering and error correction. A nonparametric unseen species model using Euler transformation provided a lower-bound estimate of total TCR beta diversity. TCRdb trimmed public reads at Q25 via fastp, called clones via MiXCR and kept in-frame beta chains. CDR3 protein sequences are deduplicated, and each keeps its most common genes and DNA. These V and J calls originate from TCRdb's pipeline instead of the authors' own analysis. The sample has 750,000 to 850,000 distinct CDR3 sequences on record, roughly 25% of them singletons. 3% to 4.5% of the sample is taken by the ten largest.

Donors were 35 to 40 systemically healthy Caucasian individuals from Russia aged about 6 to 100 years. Roughly 9 milliliters of peripheral blood were drawn from each donor into EDTA-treated Vacutainer tubes. PBMCs were isolated by Ficoll-Paque density-gradient centrifugation, with at least 6.5 million obtained per sample. Total RNA, at least 5 micrograms per sample, was extracted from PBMCs with Trizol reagent. The percentages of naive CD45RAhigh/CD27high T cells were determined by flow cytometry on a PBMC aliquot from every donor. V sheds 3 bases and J sheds 0 bases, leaving 6 bases between their ends. In the germline V gene, CDR1 corresponds to LGHNA and CDR2 to YSLEER. The cysteine opens and the phenylalanine closes a CDR3 of 13 amino acids. Kept here is only the CDR3 DNA, which spans 39 bases and is read in frame from base 1. This clonotype showed up just a few times. There is no known antigen for this receptor. There are no base qualities to consult, and no much larger clone falls within one base.

Here is what the overall study found, with its caveats: Conclusive comparison of naive and antigen-experienced compartments was prevented by the profiling of bulk unsorted PBMCs. A strong correlation was found between observed TCR beta diversity and the percentage of naive T cells measured by flow cytometry. Compared with the aged group, the long-lived group had more naive CD4+ T cells, fewer expanded clones and increased TCR diversity, a pattern suggesting age selection. As age increased, observed TCR beta diversity per million T cells dropped in a roughly linear way, and a significant reduction was already evident by age roughly 40. Because the CMV infection status of the donors was unknown, age-related changes in expanded clonotypes may potentially have been confounded. Estimates of total diversity based on one million sequenced T cells were considered lower bounds and underestimates.

This same sample was also taken into another study, of T cells of mothers and their children. Taken from the second paper: Nine systemically healthy Caucasian individuals, comprising three mothers and their six children, were included as donors. cDNA synthesis used all of the extracted RNA, with 1.5 ug of RNA in each 15 ul reaction. In the second PCR, the M1S primer added sample barcodes and 2-4 random nucleotides. Over 8.5 million TCR beta CDR3 reads were obtained for each mother, and 2.5 million to 3 million reads were obtained for each child. TCR recombination output is similarly shaped by thymic selection in related and unrelated pairs, with a minor effect exerted by inherited differences. Normalized repertoire overlap was always found to be slightly, but never significantly, higher in related mother-child pairs than in unrelated mother-child pairs. No persistent microchimeric T cell clones were detected, at a sensitivity of 90 to 100 clones per million clonotypes. To look for features that set related mother-child pairs apart from unrelated individuals, the researchers ran deep NGS to compare the TCR beta repertoires of mothers and children. Mothers averaged roughly 40 +/- 4 years of age and children averaged approximately 12 +/- 4 years. After adapter ligation was performed with NEBNext reagents, the libraries were sequenced on an Illumina HiSeq 2000 with 100+100 nt paired-end reads. To prevent cross-contamination, the mother and child libraries were prepared a month apart and were sequenced in separate runs. Each donor had between about 450,000 and 2,100,000 distinct TCR beta clonotypes identified. Naive TCR beta clonotypes were estimated from low-frequency clonotypes matched to each donor's FACS-determined naive share, without sorting.

The chain was built from TRBV4-3 and TRBJ2-7; TRBD2 is possibly the D segment (5 matching bases). This sequence was found in a boy between 10 and 17 years old in good health. The sample consisted of blood. The DNA is TGCGCCAGCAGCCAGACTAACTCCTACGAGCAGTACTTC. Translated, this is CASSQTNSYEQYF.